These 2 T cell receptor beta chains came from one sample sequenced in a study of shared clonotypes between healthy human individuals (dated by TCRdb to about 2020). Libraries were prepared through the immunoSEQ multiplex PCR assay. As stored in TCRdb, this immuneACCESS dataset retains in-frame rearrangements with V and J assigned. A fraction of the clones does not appear; measured against another copy, unresolved V genes explain less than half of the discrepancy, and the remainder lacks a known reason. Counted in this sample were more than 550,000 clones; about 91% of them appeared once. The leading ten clones occupy nearly 25% of the sample. CD8 naive samples consisted of CD45RO-negative cells that were positively selected for CCR7, yielding a CD45RA+CCR7+ population without TemRA cells. Sequencing used naive CD8+ T cells sorted from blood. The cell subset or site label here, explained by the study, means: CD45RA+CCR7+. The receptor set was obtained from a man aged 25 to 45 in good health.

The CDR3 protein is CATSKLAGGQETQYF. DNA of the CDR3: TGTGCCACCAGCAAACTAGCGGGAGGACAAGAGACCCAGTACTTC. V gene TRBV15 combines with J gene TRBJ2-5, with 12 bases fitting TRBD2. The germline V gene encodes CDR1 LNHNV and CDR2 YYDKDF (reference sequence). The CDR3 is 15 residues long. V lost 4 bases, J lost 2 bases, and 2 bases stayed unmatched.

The rearrangement links TRBV19 to TRBJ2-1; 8 bases align to TRBD2. After removal of 3 bases from V and 8 bases from J, the junction contained 6 bases not matched to a gene. The CDR3 consists of 14 residues. Germline CDR1 LNHDA, CDR2 SQIVND (reference sequence). This chain's CDR3 is CASSMGSGIYEQFF. In nucleotides, the CDR3 is TGTGCCAGTAGTATGGGTAGCGGGATCTATGAGCAGTTCTTC.